This T cell receptor beta chain was identified during a study of monozygotic twins with inflammatory bowel disease. The CDR3 is made up of 15 amino acids. Researchers put TCRalpha and TCRbeta cDNA through two nested PCRs lasting around 15 and 10 cycles. TCRdb re-called the 5' RACE reads; every CDR3 protein appears as one record, without DNA. The sample's table shows about 160,000 distinct CDR3 sequences. The chain has TRBV12-3 or TRBV12-4 and TRBJ2-1; checking the TCRdb D call of TRBD1 is not possible without DNA. Sequences were obtained from blood. This TCR derives from a human donor with ulcerative colitis or Crohn's disease, or a healthy co-twin of an affected twin (not recorded which). CDR3 protein: CASSLGRGNYNEQFF.